A single sample gave rise to the 29 T cell receptor beta chains below, sequenced in a study of OX40 agonist ivuxolimab in advanced cancers. TCRdb keeps only in-frame clones here, not all; method: immunoSEQ multiplex PCR. The sample has tens of thousands of clones, around 81% seen once; the top ten hold around 1.8%. The sequences come from CD4+ or CD8+ T cells sorted from blood, collected in a trial of the OX40 agonist ivuxolimab. These receptors originate from an adult with an advanced solid tumor such as melanoma, head and neck, liver or kidney cancer.

V is TRBV9 and J is TRBJ1-1, with D perhaps matching TRBD1 (5 bases). V lost 3 bases, J lost 11 bases, and 20 bases lay in between. This CDR3 comprises 14 residues. Per the germline V gene, CDR1 is SGDLS and CDR2 is YYNGEE. The CDR3 sequence: CASSGPQGRSGAFF. The CDR3 nucleotides read TGTGCCAGCAGCGGGCCCCAGGGAAGAAGCGGGGCTTTCTTT.

The rearrangement joins TRBV11-2 to TRBJ1-5; D is possibly TRBD1 (6 bases). V was clipped by 3 bases and J by 1 base, with 10 bases between them. CDR1 and CDR2 from the germline V gene are SGHAT and FQNNGV. The CDR3 length is 15 residues. The CDR3 loop reads CASSFGGQSNQPQHF. CDR3 sequence (DNA): TGTGCCAGCAGCTTCGGGGGACAAAGCAATCAGCCCCAGCATTTT.

The V call is TRBV6-5, the J call TRBJ1-5; TRBD1 is a possible D gene (6 bases). This CDR3 has 14 residues. Germline CDR1 is MNHEY and CDR2 is SVGAGI. V was cut by 6 bases and J by 1 base, with 10 bases left in between. The CDR3 protein is CASRVQGSNQPQHF. Written as DNA, the CDR3 is TGTGCCAGCAGAGTCCAGGGGAGCAATCAGCCCCAGCATTTT.

This rearrangement joins TRBV5-4 to TRBJ1-1; D ambiguous. V lost 1 base to trimming and J lost 4 bases, with 11 bases between them. The CDR3 length is 14 residues. The V gene's germline CDR1 is SGHNT and CDR2 YYREEE (reference sequence). CDR3 protein: CASSLPGPRTEAFF. CDR3 coding DNA: TGTGCCAGCAGCTTGCCTGGGCCACGCACTGAAGCTTTCTTT.

The chain has TRBV28 and TRBJ2-7; D is ambiguous. Trimming took off 5 bases at V and 0 bases at J, with 5 bases between the two ends. The CDR3 spans 12 residues. Germline V gene data show CDR1 as MDHEN and CDR2 as SYDVKM. CDR3 DNA sequence: TGTGCCAGCAGTCAGGCCTCCTACGAGCAGTACTTC. It translates to CASSQASYEQYF.

The chain uses TRBV28 and TRBJ2-5, with D possibly being TRBD1 (5 bases). V lost 5 bases, J lost 1 base, and 11 bases lay in between. The CDR3 length is 14 residues. In germline, CDR1 is MDHEN, CDR2 SYDVKM. Here the CDR3 reads CASSETRGQETQYF. DNA for the CDR3: TGTGCCAGCAGTGAAACAAGGGGCCAAGAGACCCAGTACTTC.

The chain links TRBV18 to TRBJ2-7; 14 bases are shared with TRBD2. Trimming took 5 bases from V and 6 from J; bases not matched to a gene: 6. The CDR3 loop spans 15 amino acids. From germline, CDR1 is KGHSH and CDR2 LQKENI. Here the CDR3 DNA reads TGTGCCAGCTCAGCCGGGACTAGCGGGGGAGGCGAGCAGTACTTC. This codes for CASSAGTSGGGEQYF.

There are a few counts of this clone. V usage is TRBV5-1 and J usage is TRBJ2-1; 9 bases are a match to TRBD2. Germline V CDR1 and CDR2: SGHRS, YFSETQ. V lost 4 bases, J lost 10 bases, and 15 bases stayed unmatched. The CDR3 consists of 16 residues. CDR3 sequence (DNA): TGCGCCAGCAGCCTCGGTTTAGCGGGAGAGCGAAAGGAGCAGTTCTTC. The encoded protein is CASSLGLAGERKEQFF.

The rearrangement joins TRBV18 to TRBJ2-3; D may be TRBD1 (6 bases). V lost 3 bases, J lost 4 bases, and 11 bases lay in between. There are 14 residues in the CDR3. Germline lookup yields CDR1 KGHSH and CDR2 LQKENI. The chain's CDR3 is CASSPGQPADTQYF. Written as DNA, the CDR3 is TGTGCCAGCTCACCTGGACAGCCCGCAGATACGCAGTATTTT.

This clone was recorded only once. The chain combines TRBV11-2 with TRBJ1-1; D is unresolved. This CDR3 has 14 residues. Germline V gene lookup returns CDR1 SGHAT and CDR2 FQNNGV. V lost 5 bases to trimming and J lost 0 bases, with 10 bases between them. The DNA for the CDR3 is TGTGCCAGCAGCCCCGCAGCACTGAACACTGAAGCTTTCTTT. This codes for CASSPAALNTEAFF.

The chain combines TRBV5-1 with TRBJ2-5, with D possibly matching TRBD2 (5 bases). Germline lookup yields CDR1 SGHRS and CDR2 YFSETQ. V was pared by 4 bases and J by 9 bases, with 25 bases between. This CDR3 is 16 amino acids long. The CDR3 nucleotides read TGCGCCAGCAGCCCTCTGGGAAGGAGTCGGGGTGGGGCCCAGTACTTC. Its translation is CASSPLGRSRGGAQYF. Based on the CDR3 plus reference TRBV5-1 and TRBJ2-5, the full variable domain is KAGVTQTPRYLIKTRGQQVTLSCSPISGHRSVSWYQQTPGQGLQFLFEYFSETQRNKGNFPGRFSGRQFSNSRSEMNVSTLELGDSALYLCASSPLGRSRGGAQYFGPGTRLLVL.

The genes are TRBV2 and TRBJ2-3; D gene ambiguous. Trimming removed 7 bases at V and 0 bases at J, with 11 bases between. The CDR3 covers 14 residues. Germline values: CDR1 SNHLY, CDR2 FYNNEI. The CDR3 sequence is CASKSQPSTDTQYF. CDR3 DNA: TGTGCCAGCAAAAGCCAGCCTAGCACAGATACGCAGTATTTT.

This sequence joins TRBV6-6 and TRBJ2-7; 7 positions match TRBD1. Unmatched junction bases numbered 6, after V lost 7 bases and J lost 0 bases. This CDR3 is built from 14 residues. In germline, CDR1 is MNHNY, CDR2 SVGAGI (reference sequence). The CDR3 loop reads CASNSRDSSYEQYF. The CDR3 DNA follows: TGTGCCAGCAATTCACGGGACAGCTCCTACGAGCAGTACTTC.

Only a few counts were recorded for this clone. This sample also contains other DNA sequences that code for the same CDR3. This chain joins TRBV11-2 and TRBJ1-2; 10 bases align to TRBD1. The ends lost 2 bases at V and 8 bases at J; junction bases unmatched: 8. Germline CDR1 is SGHAT and CDR2 is FQNNGV. The CDR3 spans 15 residues. Written as DNA, the CDR3 is TGTGCCAGCAGCTTACAAATCGGGACAGGGGAAGGCTACACCTTC. Translated: CASSLQIGTGEGYTF.

The chain employs TRBV19 and TRBJ2-1, with 10 bases matching TRBD2. V dropped 1 base and J dropped 0; count of bases not matched to a gene: 3. There are 17 residues in the CDR3. Germline values: CDR1 LNHDA, CDR2 SQIVND (reference sequence). This chain's CDR3 is CASSIVSGGDSYNEQFF. As DNA, the CDR3 is TGTGCCAGTAGTATAGTCAGCGGGGGGGACTCCTACAATGAGCAGTTCTTC.

The chain combines TRBV7-9 with TRBJ2-1; 11 nucleotides align to TRBD2. CDR1 is SEHNR, CDR2 FQNEAQ, per germline (reference sequence). CDR3 size: 15 residues. V shed 5 bases and J 6 bases; nucleotides not matched to a gene: 6. The CDR3 DNA follows: TGTGCCAGCAGCAAACTAGCGGGGGTGGGCAATGAGCAGTTCTTC. It codes for CASSKLAGVGNEQFF.

This clone was seen only once. The rearrangement links TRBV30 to TRBJ2-2, with D perhaps assigned TRBD1 or TRBD2 (5 bases each). V was pared by 4 bases and J by 4 bases, with 13 bases between. The CDR3 has 14 residues. Per germline, CDR1 GTSNPN and CDR2 SVGIG (reference sequence). CDR3 sequence (DNA): TGTGCCTGGAATGGGGGAGCGGTCACCGGGGAGCTGTTTTTT. Amino acid sequence: CAWNGGAVTGELFF.

This sequence joins TRBV7-9 and TRBJ2-1; 9 bases match TRBD1. This CDR3 has 11 residues. V lost 6 bases and J lost 15; bases outside the gene matches: 6. The germline gives CDR1 SEHNR, CDR2 FQNEAQ (reference sequence). CDR3 protein: CASRYRDRVFF. Here the CDR3 DNA reads TGTGCCAGCAGATACCGGGACAGGGTGTTCTTC.

This clone occurred a few times. The V gene is TRBV5-6, the J gene TRBJ1-1; D is undetermined. Trimming removed 2 bases at V and 1 base at J, with 12 bases between. The CDR3 contains 15 residues. CDR1 is SGHDT and CDR2 is YYEEEE in the germline V gene. CDR3 in DNA: TGTGCCAGCAGCTTCTTTGGGGAGGGGAACACTGAAGCTTTCTTT. Protein product: CASSFFGEGNTEAFF.

This clone was detected only a few times. This chain links TRBV28 with TRBJ1-1; 7 bases map to TRBD1. Germline V gives CDR1 MDHEN, CDR2 SYDVKM. The length of the CDR3 is 14 residues. The J segment lost 7 bases and the V segment lost 3 bases, leaving 8 bases of the junction unmatched. CDR3 sequence reads: CASSFVDRASEAFF. CDR3 DNA sequence: TGTGCCAGCAGTTTTGTTGACAGGGCTAGTGAAGCTTTCTTT.

The chain employs TRBV4-3 and TRBJ1-6; a possible D gene is TRBD1 (6 bases). Trimming pared 0 bases from V and 10 bases from J, leaving 7 bases between. CDR1 LGHNA and CDR2 YSLEER come from the germline V gene. The CDR3 totals 13 residues. The CDR3 reads CASSQDRGSPLHF. The CDR3 coding sequence is TGCGCCAGCAGCCAAGACAGGGGATCACCCCTCCACTTT.

This clone has a handful of counts. V gene TRBV14 combines with J gene TRBJ2-1; TRBD2 agrees at 7 bases. J gave up 6 bases and V 1 base, and 9 bases lay outside the gene matches. Germline CDR1 and CDR2: SGHDN and FVKESK. CDR3 length: 16 residues. CDR3 sequence reads: CASSQVWASGPNEQFF. The CDR3 coding sequence is TGTGCCAGCAGCCAAGTTTGGGCTAGCGGACCCAATGAGCAGTTCTTC. The full variable domain, completed using reference TRBV14 and TRBJ2-1, is EAGVTQFPSHSVIEKGQTVTLRCDPISGHDNLYWYRRVMGKEIKFLLHFVKESKQDESGMPNNRFLAERTGGTYSTLKVQPAELEDSGVYFCASSQVWASGPNEQFFGPGTRLTVL.

The chain recombines TRBV5-4 with TRBJ2-1, with 7 positions matching TRBD1. The CDR3 consists of 16 residues. V dropped 4 bases and J dropped 6; count of bases not matched to a gene: 13. Germline CDR1 reads SGHNT; CDR2 reads YYREEE (reference sequence). The CDR3 sequence is CASSRRDSGWGNEQFF. The DNA of the CDR3 is TGTGCCAGCAGCCGTAGGGACAGCGGATGGGGCAATGAGCAGTTCTTC.

This clone is classed as medium-sized. The chain joins TRBV11-2 to TRBJ2-7; 7 nucleotides agree with TRBD1. This CDR3 spans 14 amino acids. J lost 6 bases, V lost 6 bases, and 11 bases had no gene match. Germline-derived CDR1 and CDR2 are SGHAT and FQNNGV. The CDR3 protein is CASSSQTGMGEQYF. In DNA, the CDR3 is TGTGCCAGCAGTTCTCAGACAGGGATGGGCGAGCAGTACTTC.

This clone was found a few times. This rearrangement joins TRBV2 to TRBJ1-2, with D maybe TRBD1 (6 bases). Looked up from germline, CDR1 is SNHLY and CDR2 is FYNNEI. CDR3 length equals 13 residues. Trimming removed 5 bases from V and 4 bases from J, with 11 bases in between. This CDR3 reads CASSSQGPYGYTF. CDR3 DNA sequence: TGTGCCAGCAGTAGTCAGGGGCCCTATGGCTACACCTTC.

This chain joins TRBV5-1 and TRBJ2-5, with D unresolved. The CDR3 spans 14 residues. Germline V gives CDR1 SGHRS, CDR2 YFSETQ. V was clipped by 2 bases and J by 1 base, with 9 bases between them. Here the CDR3 DNA reads TGCGCCAGCAGCTTCTATGACGGCCAAGAGACCCAGTACTTC. It is translated as CASSFYDGQETQYF. The whole variable domain, filled in from reference TRBV5-1 and TRBJ2-5, reads KAGVTQTPRYLIKTRGQQVTLSCSPISGHRSVSWYQQTPGQGLQFLFEYFSETQRNKGNFPGRFSGRQFSNSRSEMNVSTLELGDSALYLCASSFYDGQETQYFGPGTRLLVL.

The chain couples TRBV7-8 to TRBJ1-4, with D perhaps TRBD1 (5 bases). V lost 4 bases and J 4 bases, leaving 13 bases between the germline ends. The CDR3 covers 15 residues. Germline V gene data show CDR1 as SGHVS and CDR2 as FQNEAQ. CDR3 sequence: CASSSGGSVNEKLFF. CDR3 nucleotide sequence: TGTGCCAGCAGCTCCGGGGGGTCAGTTAATGAAAAACTGTTTTTT.

This clone was counted once. Here the CDR3 reads CASSPRTSGIFYNEQFF. DNA for the CDR3: TGTGCCAGCAGCCCCCGGACTAGCGGGATCTTCTACAATGAGCAGTTCTTC. This rearrangement joins TRBV11-1 to TRBJ2-1, with 12 bases that match TRBD2. CDR1 is SGHAT and CDR2 is FQDESV in the germline V gene (reference sequence). With V trimmed by 5 bases and J by 3 bases, 8 bases remained unmatched. The CDR3 is made up of 17 amino acids. The full variable domain, its missing parts supplied by reference TRBV11-1 and TRBJ2-1, is EAEVAQSPRYKITEKSQAVAFWCDPISGHATLYWYRQILGQGPELLVQFQDESVVDDSQLPKDRFSAERLKGVDSTLKIQPAELGDSAMYLCASSPRTSGIFYNEQFFGPGTRLTVL.

The rearrangement uses TRBV5-1 and TRBJ2-2; TRBD2 matches 12 bases. V lost 3 bases to trimming and J lost 0 bases; unmatched junction nucleotides: 12. CDR1 and CDR2 from the germline V gene are SGHRS and YFSETQ. The CDR3 runs 20 residues. The chain's CDR3 is CASSSALPGLAGSNTGELFF. CDR3 coding DNA: TGCGCCAGCAGCTCCGCTCTCCCGGGACTAGCGGGTTCGAACACCGGGGAGCTGTTTTTT.